The next 10 T cell receptor beta chains were all read from a single sample in a study of shared clonotypes between healthy human individuals. The protocol was immunoSEQ multiplex PCR, while the TCRdb copy is restricted to in-frame clones and leaves out a portion. The table includes about 710,000 clones, 72% detected once. Sequencing was done on a sample of memory CD4+ T cells sorted from blood. The subset is: CD45RA-negative fraction. The receptor set was obtained from a woman in her thirties in good health.

The rearrangement links TRBV2 to TRBJ1-1, with a weak D call TRBD1 (5 bases). The germline gives CDR1 SNHLY, CDR2 FYNNEI. CDR3 size: 11 residues. The V and J ends lost 9 bases and 4 bases respectively, with 9 bases between them. The CDR3 here is CARRGGTEAFF. In nucleotides, the CDR3 is TGTGCCAGGAGGGGAGGCACTGAAGCTTTCTTT.

V usage is TRBV5-5 and J usage is TRBJ1-1; tentative D call: TRBD1 (6 bases). This CDR3 is built from 13 residues. Germline V CDR1 and CDR2: SGHKS, YYEKEE (reference sequence). V lost 5 bases and J 2 bases, leaving 10 bases between the germline ends. The CDR3 protein is CASRGQINTEAFF. As DNA, the CDR3 is TGTGCCAGCAGAGGACAGATTAACACTGAAGCTTTCTTT. The complete variable domain, with remaining parts taken from reference TRBV5-5 and TRBJ1-1, reads DAGVTQSPTHLIKTRGQQVTLRCSPISGHKSVSWYQQVLGQGPQFIFQYYEKEERGRGNFPDRFSARQFPNYSSELNVNALLLGDSALYLCASRGQINTEAFFGQGTRLTVV.

This clone was picked up a small number of times. This chain uses TRBV2 with TRBJ2-3, with a possible D match to TRBD1 (5 bases). V was pared by 7 bases and J by 5 bases, with 19 bases between. The CDR3 spans 15 residues. Germline V lookup: CDR1 SNHLY, CDR2 FYNNEI. The CDR3 DNA reads TGTGCCAGCATGGACAAAACCTGGTTCGGAGATACGCAGTATTTT. This encodes CASMDKTWFGDTQYF. Combining the CDR3 with reference TRBV2 and TRBJ2-3 gives the whole variable domain EPEVTQTPSHQVTQMGQEVILRCVPISNHLYFYWYRQILGQKVEFLVSFYNNEISEKSEIFDDQFSVERPDGSNFTLKIRSTKLEDSAMYFCASMDKTWFGDTQYFGPGTRLTVL.

The J gene is TRBJ2-1, the V gene TRBV5-4, with TRBD2 matching over 8 bases. After removal of 4 bases from V and 2 bases from J, the junction contained 5 bases not matched to a gene. Germline V gene data show CDR1 as SGHNT and CDR2 as YYREEE (reference sequence). The CDR3 has 15 residues. Written as DNA, the CDR3 is TGTGCCAGCAGCCGGGAGGGATCCACCTACAATGAGCAGTTCTTC. Amino acid sequence: CASSREGSTYNEQFF.

The chain has TRBV5-1 and TRBJ2-1, with 7 positions matching TRBD2. Germline lookup yields CDR1 SGHRS and CDR2 YFSETQ. V gave up 3 bases and J gave up 3 bases; unmatched junction bases: 12. The CDR3 spans 17 residues. CDR3 bases: TGCGCCAGCAGCTCCGGGAGAGGGAGGGCCAACTACAATGAGCAGTTCTTC. Its protein is CASSSGRGRANYNEQFF.

A note on this clone: This may arise from a read error, as a much more abundant clone is one base away. The genes are TRBV29-1 and TRBJ2-7; 7 nucleotides line up with TRBD1. Germline V CDR1 and CDR2: SQVTM, ANQGSEA. The trim removed 5 bases at V and 3 bases at J, leaving 1 base unmatched. The CDR3 totals 11 residues. DNA for the CDR3: TGCAGCGTTAGGGACAGCTACGAGCAGTACTTC. It yields the protein CSVRDSYEQYF.

This chain joins TRBV19 and TRBJ1-1; D may be TRBD1 (6 bases). Germline V gene lookup returns CDR1 LNHDA and CDR2 SQIVND (reference sequence). The length of the CDR3 is 16 residues. Trimming removed 5 bases from V and 1 base from J, with 17 bases in between. CDR3 nucleotides: TGTGCCAGTAGTTTAATTACAGGGATCGGGAACACTGAAGCTTTCTTT. It translates to CASSLITGIGNTEAFF.

V gene TRBV28 combines with J gene TRBJ2-3; D is undetermined. The germline V and J ends were trimmed by 8 bases and 1 base, with 16 bases remaining between them. Germline-derived CDR1 and CDR2 are MDHEN and SYDVKM. CDR3 length equals 15 residues. The CDR3 loop is CASGTNFPGTDTQYF. CDR3 bases: TGTGCCAGCGGTACAAATTTCCCGGGCACAGATACGCAGTATTTT.

The gene calls are TRBV7-2 and TRBJ2-1; TRBD2 matches 10 bases. Germline values: CDR1 SGHTA, CDR2 FQGNSA. The CDR3 extends over 16 amino acids. The V segment lost 5 bases and the J segment 4 bases; nucleotides outside the gene matches: 8. The CDR3 reads CASSRRASGSYNEQFF. Here the CDR3 DNA reads TGTGCCAGCAGCCGGAGGGCTAGCGGGAGTTACAATGAGCAGTTCTTC.

The chain combines TRBV28 with TRBJ1-1, with a tentative D call TRBD1 (5 bases). Germline V gene lookup returns CDR1 MDHEN and CDR2 SYDVKM. The CDR3 runs 14 residues. V dropped 10 bases and J dropped 3 bases, with 18 bases sitting between them. CDR3: CATLPGGRDTEAFF. CDR3 in DNA: TGTGCCACTCTCCCGGGGGGACGTGACACTGAAGCTTTCTTT. Full variable domain (remainder filled in from reference TRBV28 and TRBJ1-1): DVKVTQSSRYLVKRTGEKVFLECVQDMDHENMFWYRQDPGLGLRLIYFSYDVKMKEKGDIPEGYSVSREKKERFSLILESASTNQTSMYLCATLPGGRDTEAFFGQGTRLTVV.